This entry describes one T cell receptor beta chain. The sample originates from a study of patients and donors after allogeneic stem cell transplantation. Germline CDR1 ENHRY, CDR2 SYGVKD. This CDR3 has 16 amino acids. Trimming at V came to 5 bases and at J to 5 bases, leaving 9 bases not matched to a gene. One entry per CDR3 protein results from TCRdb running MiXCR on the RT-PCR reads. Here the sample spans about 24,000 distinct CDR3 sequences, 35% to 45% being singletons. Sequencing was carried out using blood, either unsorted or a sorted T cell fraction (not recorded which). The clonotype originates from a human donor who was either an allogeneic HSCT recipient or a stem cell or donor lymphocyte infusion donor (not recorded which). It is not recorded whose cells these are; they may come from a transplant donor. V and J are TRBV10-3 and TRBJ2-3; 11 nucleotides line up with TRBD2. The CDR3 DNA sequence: TGTGCCATCAGTCCGCTAGCGGGAGGCCGGGTAGATACGCAGTATTTT. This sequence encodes CAISPLAGGRVDTQYF.